This T cell receptor (beta chain) was retrieved from a study of cytomegalovirus exposure and HLA in healthy donors (dated by TCRdb to about 2017). A note on the overall study: In an earlier analysis of under 600 of the donors, 250 to 300 Gb of sequence data and 90 million to 120 million unique TCR beta sequences from 150 million to 200 million T cells were reported. About 280 gigabases of sequencing data and approximately 85 million unique TCR sequences were included in an early release covering 500 to 750 HLA-typed donors. The genetic ancestry cluster associated with self-reported Caucasian donors included 81% of the roughly 400 genotyped donors. The study aimed to test whether cataloging public T cell receptors could reveal signatures of past pathogen exposure. The study used immunosequencing to profile the T cell repertoires of around 600 subjects and linked those repertoires to cytomegalovirus serostatus. A separate validation cohort of over a hundred different subjects was used in addition to the 666-subject first cohort. High-throughput TCR immunosequencing, statistical association of individual TCRs with disease status, and machine learning were combined to predict cytomegalovirus infection status. To study patterns of TCR occurrence, a later analysis re-analyzed previously published TCR beta repertoires from 550 to 800 donors and added high-resolution HLA genotyping. The later analysis used no new phenotypic data to find candidate immune exposures, relying instead on TCR beta sequences and their occurrence across donors. In an earlier analysis of more than 550 of the donors, high-throughput TCR beta sequencing was used to judge whether each TCR beta V gene segment behaved as functional or pseudogenic. Donor age, sex, ethnicity and CMV serostatus were compiled together with the repertoire data. A later genetic analysis took genome-wide SNP genotypes for about 55% of the 666 donors and used that subset as a discovery cohort. All discovery cohort repertoires had been generated using a single sequencing platform. HLA typing covered class I and class II loci at four-digit resolution. Typing coverage varied by locus: about 629-640 donors for A, B, C, DRB1 and DQB1; more than 500 for DQA1; about 590 for DPA1; about 450 for DPB1. About 5 DR-DQ haplotypes were handled as single units for association and clustering, since linkage in the cohort was strong. On average, approximately 250,000 unique TCR beta nucleotide sequences were sequenced per donor among a few hundred genotyped donors of the cohort, with roughly 18% of those sequences being non-productive. Broad study findings and their caveats: Some IMGT-functional V segments, including TRBV6-2 and TRBV6-3, could not be told apart with the 87-base-pair reads, so those segments were excluded. A later analysis reported that several top co-occurrence clusters appeared linked to parvovirus B19, influenza, CMV and Epstein-Barr virus. According to a later genetic analysis, donors in an Asian-associated ancestry cluster had fewer N-insertions in productive TCRs than the roughly 660-donor mean. When HLA alleles, especially DR and DQ, strongly co-occurred, attributing TCR associations to individual alleles was difficult. The earlier analysis of 587 of the donors excluded roughly 17 rarely observed V segments, including chromosome 9 orphons, because counts were too low. In this cohort, only TCR beta chains were sequenced, and detectable features were limited by the absence of alpha or paired-chain data. In the study, 164 TCR beta chains were listed as associated with cytomegalovirus. Because some donors lacked HLA typing at each locus, the association tests relied only on the typed subset. A later analysis associated 17,000 or so TCR beta sequences with specific HLA alleles at a false discovery rate of 0.05. Compared with equally common non-associated chains, HLA-associated TCR beta chains in a later analysis were more clonally expanded and had lower generation probabilities. Immune exposure information for the cohort was limited to CMV serostatus. A later genetic analysis associated a missense DCLRE1C variant with V-gene and J-gene trimming of TCR beta chains, and an independent cohort replicated the association. According to a later analysis, most CMV-associated TCR beta chains appeared to be HLA-restricted, and the HLA associations seemed to be driven largely by CMV exposure. In vitro tests confirmed that a few of the cytomegalovirus-associated TCR beta chains recognize cytomegalovirus antigens. In a later analysis, TCR association rates were found to vary across HLA loci, with the most associated TCRs seen for DRB1 alleles and the fewest for HLA-C alleles. While some public TCRs were present in many individuals, most TCR sequences turned up only very rarely across donors. A further reported finding was that TCR beta sequences accurately predicted the HLA-A and HLA-B alleles for most subjects in the first cohort. Correlated functional status among segregating V segments might reflect linkage disequilibrium, but an unknown experimental factor could not be ruled out. In an earlier analysis of around 500 of the donors, most TCR beta V segments appeared in productive rearrangements about 87% or about 30% of the time, broadly matching IMGT annotations. A cluster of highly shared sequence variants was judged likely to be a technical artifact of the sequencing pipeline. The classifier was reported to diagnose cytomegalovirus status with high specificity and sensitivity in both the original and validation cohorts. The presence/absence analyses assumed that sequencing depth was roughly uniform across donors, and that assumption may not be true. The authors suggested that the approach could potentially be generalized to other disease states and immunological phenotypes.

In regard to this clone: Its cognate antigen has yet to be identified. Base quality data are lacking; no much larger clone is found one base away.

The cohort consisted of 650 to 700 healthy bone marrow donors. Cohort members were all nominally healthy when sampled, although unrecorded immune exposures were likely present. The donor tested CMV seronegative and was one of the 352 seronegative cohort members. A peripheral blood sample was collected from each donor, and TCR beta sequencing was performed on peripheral blood mononuclear cells. The Qiagen DNeasy Blood Extraction Kit was used to extract genomic DNA from the blood cell samples. To prepare the library, the immunoSEQ multiplex PCR assay was applied. For the multiplex PCR, a mixture combining 60 forward primers for TCR Vbeta segments and 13 reverse primers for TCR Jbeta segments was used. Amplification of the CDR3 region of rearranged TCR beta genes was performed with a multiplex PCR assay on genomic DNA. Amplified TCR beta libraries were sequenced as 87-base-pair reads on the Illumina HiSeq System. The authors' analysis ran thus. A later analysis tallied around 82 million unique TCR beta chains across the roughly 610 repertoires, and around 12 million of those chains were shared by two or more donors. To remove PCR and sequencing errors, raw reads were error-corrected and collapsed into unique sequences using a nearest-neighbor algorithm that merged closely related sequences. To assign V, D and J gene segments, CDR3 sequences were aligned to IMGT reference sequences. Each retained sequence needed at least a six-nucleotide match to both a V gene segment and a J gene segment. Rearrangements were called productive when the CDR3 lacked stop codons and stayed in frame with V and J; all others were non-productive. Following IMGT convention, CDR3 was defined as the stretch from the second conserved V-encoded cysteine up to the conserved J-encoded phenylalanine. The earlier analysis of about 610 of the donors excluded any sequence lacking an unambiguous match to a single V gene segment. An earlier analysis of about 600 of the donors called V segments functional above 56.7% productive rearrangements and segregating when the between-donor standard deviation exceeded 5%. To diagnose cytomegalovirus status from the catalog of TCR beta chain sequences, a statistical classification framework was built. V and J gene assignment, in a later analysis, came from comparing TCR nucleotide sequences with IMGT/GENE-DB human TR gene sequences. Using the TCRdist pipeline, a later analysis assigned CDR3 sequences along with most-parsimonious VDJ recombination scenarios. In a later analysis, every TCR beta chain was defined by the combination of its CDR3 amino acid sequence and its V-gene family, and reads without a unique V-gene family were dropped. As a way to deal with suspected cross-contamination and a sequencing artifact, a later analysis dropped nearly 600 nucleotide sequences that were highly shared and had low generation probability. In a later analysis, a clonal expansion index for each public chain was calculated from normalized within-repertoire ranks of inferred template counts. A later analysis computed generation probabilities with a VDJ recombination model fitted to out-of-frame rearrangements, and checked the results against IGoR. A later analysis scored TCR-TCR, TCR-HLA and TCR-CMV co-occurrence with hypergeometric tests, applying a repertoire-size bias correction to TCR pairs. False discovery rates were estimated in a later analysis by permuting HLA or CMV assignments 20 times. In a later analysis, co-occurring TCRs were grouped using DBSCAN, with TCRdist sequence similarity added in when clustering inside HLA-allele-positive subsets. For co-occurrence clustering, repertoires with fewer than 30,000 or more than 120,000 public chains were excluded, along with roughly 5 repertoires with anomalous nucleotide sharing. In TCRdb, the immuneACCESS table is reduced to in-frame sequences with V and J assigned. These tables do not hold every clone; where another copy was compared, an unresolved V gene accounts for under half, and the others remain unexplained. V and J calls and clone size are given by that table; D and trimming were obtained from the DNA. Across this sample there are around 140,000 clones, with 83% seen only once. Clones ranked in the top ten supply about 1.6% of the sample.

The germline V gene encodes CDR1 SGHTA and CDR2 FQGTGA. Reading from cysteine to phenylalanine, the CDR3 counts 15 amino acids. Here the CDR3 DNA is all that survives: 45 bases in frame from base 1. Trimmed from V: 0 bases; trimmed from J: 5 bases; junction bases lacking a gene match: 5. The sequence joins TRBV7-3 to TRBJ2-7, with 9 middle bases fitting TRBD2. The sequencing input was PBMCs. The TCR was taken from a man between 40 and 49 years old in good health and CMV-seronegative. The CDR3 is CASSLTAGGQNEQYF. Here is the DNA: TGTGCCAGCAGCTTAACGGCGGGAGGGCAAAACGAGCAGTACTTC.